This T cell receptor beta chain is from a study of T cell changes during pregnancy in multiple sclerosis (dated by TCRdb to between 2018 and 2021). Context from the whole study: The study looked at changes in the T cell repertoire across pregnancy in women with multiple sclerosis.

Details on this clone: This receptor's antigen is unknown. No much larger clonotype is one base removed from it; base qualities were not supplied.

Including cysteine and phenylalanine, the CDR3 has 13 amino acids. The DNA shown is the 39-base CDR3, in frame from base 1. The germline V gene encodes CDR1 MNHEY and CDR2 SMNVEV (reference sequence). V was cut back by 6 bases and J by 3 bases, leaving a gap of 11 bases between them. The method behind the library was the immunoSEQ multiplex PCR assay. Imported from immuneACCESS, the table was reduced by TCRdb to in-frame sequences with V and J called. These copies leave out some clones; in studies compared against another copy, an unresolved V gene accounts for under half, and the cause of the remainder is not known. The sample contains about 40,000 clones, roughly 90% of them found a single time. The ten largest account for over 10% of the sample.

The sequenced sample was CD8+ T cells from peripheral blood mononuclear cells, obtained in the first trimester of pregnancy. The receptor chain draws on TRBV27 and TRBJ1-2, with the identity of the D gene unclear. The TCR sequence derives from a female donor with multiple sclerosis, enrolled in a pregnancy study. In nucleotides, the sequence is TGTGCCAGCAGCCCCCTTGGGCACTATGGCTACACCTTC. Its translation is CASSPLGHYGYTF.